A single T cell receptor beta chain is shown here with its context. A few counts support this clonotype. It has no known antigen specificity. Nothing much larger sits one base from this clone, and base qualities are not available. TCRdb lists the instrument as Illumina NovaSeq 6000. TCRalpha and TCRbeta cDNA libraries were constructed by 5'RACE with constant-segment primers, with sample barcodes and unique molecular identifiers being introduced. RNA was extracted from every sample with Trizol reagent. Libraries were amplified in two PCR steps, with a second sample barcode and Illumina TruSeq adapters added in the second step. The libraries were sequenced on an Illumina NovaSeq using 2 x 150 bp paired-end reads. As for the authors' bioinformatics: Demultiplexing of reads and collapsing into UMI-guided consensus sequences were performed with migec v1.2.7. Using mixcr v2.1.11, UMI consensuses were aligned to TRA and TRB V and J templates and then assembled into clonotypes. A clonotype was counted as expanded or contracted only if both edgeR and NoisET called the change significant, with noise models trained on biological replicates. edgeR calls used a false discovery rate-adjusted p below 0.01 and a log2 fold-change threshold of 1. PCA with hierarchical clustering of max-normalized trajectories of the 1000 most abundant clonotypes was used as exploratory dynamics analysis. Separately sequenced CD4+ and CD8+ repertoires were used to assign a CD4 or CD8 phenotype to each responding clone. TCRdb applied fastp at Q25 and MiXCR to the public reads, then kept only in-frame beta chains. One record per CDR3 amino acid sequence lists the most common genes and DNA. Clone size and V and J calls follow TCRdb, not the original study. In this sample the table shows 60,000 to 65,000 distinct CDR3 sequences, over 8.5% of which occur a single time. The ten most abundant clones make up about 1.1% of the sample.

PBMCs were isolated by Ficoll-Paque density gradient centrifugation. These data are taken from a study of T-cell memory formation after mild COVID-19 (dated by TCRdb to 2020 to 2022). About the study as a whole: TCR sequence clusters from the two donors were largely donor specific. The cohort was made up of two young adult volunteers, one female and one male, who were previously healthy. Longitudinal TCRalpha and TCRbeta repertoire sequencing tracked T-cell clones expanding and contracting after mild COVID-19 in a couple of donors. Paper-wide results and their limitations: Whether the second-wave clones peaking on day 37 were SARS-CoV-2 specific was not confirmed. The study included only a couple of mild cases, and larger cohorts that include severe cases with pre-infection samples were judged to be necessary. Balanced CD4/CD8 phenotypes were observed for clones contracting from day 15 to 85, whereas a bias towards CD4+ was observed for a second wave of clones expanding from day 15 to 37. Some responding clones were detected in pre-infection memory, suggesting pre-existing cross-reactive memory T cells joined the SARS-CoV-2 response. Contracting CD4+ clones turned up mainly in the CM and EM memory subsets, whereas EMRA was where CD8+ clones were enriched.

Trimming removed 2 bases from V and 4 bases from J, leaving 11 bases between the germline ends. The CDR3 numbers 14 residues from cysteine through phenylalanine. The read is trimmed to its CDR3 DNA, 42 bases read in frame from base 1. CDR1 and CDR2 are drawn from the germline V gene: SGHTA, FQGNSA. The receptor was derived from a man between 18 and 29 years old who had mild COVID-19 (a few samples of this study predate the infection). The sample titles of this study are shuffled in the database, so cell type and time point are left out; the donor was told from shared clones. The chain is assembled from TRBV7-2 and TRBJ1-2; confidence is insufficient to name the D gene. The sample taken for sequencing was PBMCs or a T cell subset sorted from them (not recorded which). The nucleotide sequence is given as TGTGCCAGCAGCTTATTGGGAGGGTTCTATGGCTACACCTTC. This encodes CASSLLGGFYGYTF.